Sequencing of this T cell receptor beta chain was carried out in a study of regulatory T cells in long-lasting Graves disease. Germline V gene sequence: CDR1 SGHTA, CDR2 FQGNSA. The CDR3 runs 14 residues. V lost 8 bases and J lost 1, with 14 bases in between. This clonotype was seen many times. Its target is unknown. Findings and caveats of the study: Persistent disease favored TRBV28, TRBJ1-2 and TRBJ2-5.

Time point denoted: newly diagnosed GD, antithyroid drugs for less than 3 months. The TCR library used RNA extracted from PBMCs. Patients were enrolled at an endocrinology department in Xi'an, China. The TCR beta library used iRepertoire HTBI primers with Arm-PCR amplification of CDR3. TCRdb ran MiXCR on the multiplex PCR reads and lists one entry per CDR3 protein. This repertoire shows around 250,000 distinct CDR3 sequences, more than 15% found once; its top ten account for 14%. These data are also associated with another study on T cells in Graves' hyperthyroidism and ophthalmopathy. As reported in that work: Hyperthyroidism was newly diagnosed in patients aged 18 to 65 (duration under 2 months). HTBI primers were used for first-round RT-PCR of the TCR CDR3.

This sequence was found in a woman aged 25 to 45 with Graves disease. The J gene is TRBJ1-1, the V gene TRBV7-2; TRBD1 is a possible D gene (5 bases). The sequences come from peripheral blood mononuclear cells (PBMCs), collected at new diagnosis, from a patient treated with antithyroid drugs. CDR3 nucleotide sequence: TGTGCCAGCCGACGGGGGAGGGAGAACACTGAAGCTTTCTTT. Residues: CASRRGRENTEAFF.